This T cell receptor (beta chain) was captured by sequencing in a study of cytomegalovirus exposure and HLA in healthy donors. The CDR3 has 13 amino acids. Looked up from germline, CDR1 is SGHRS and CDR2 is YFSETQ. Trimming cost V 4 bases and J 7 bases; bases outside gene matches: 5. Regarding the study as a whole: Earlier analysis yielded a pattern in which most TCR beta V segments were productive about 90% or about 30% of the time.

Amplification used 60 Vbeta primers and 13 Jbeta primers. In the study's own analysis: In a later analysis, the count reached 82 million or so unique TCR beta chains, with 8.5 million to 14 million shared. Clones were sequenced by immunoSEQ multiplex PCR, and TCRdb holds only the in-frame ones, with some missing. V and J calls and clone size are copied from that table; D and trimming were computed from the DNA. Of some 98,000 clones in the sample, 77% were seen once. Remarks on this clone: Its antigen is currently unknown.

The chain uses TRBV5-1 and TRBJ2-7; 10 bases agree with TRBD2. The sample consisted of PBMCs. The clonotype was recovered from a female donor in good health and CMV-seronegative. The CDR3 nucleotides read TGCGCCAGCAGCAAGGGACTAGCGAGGGAGCAGTACTTC. Its protein is CASSKGLAREQYF.